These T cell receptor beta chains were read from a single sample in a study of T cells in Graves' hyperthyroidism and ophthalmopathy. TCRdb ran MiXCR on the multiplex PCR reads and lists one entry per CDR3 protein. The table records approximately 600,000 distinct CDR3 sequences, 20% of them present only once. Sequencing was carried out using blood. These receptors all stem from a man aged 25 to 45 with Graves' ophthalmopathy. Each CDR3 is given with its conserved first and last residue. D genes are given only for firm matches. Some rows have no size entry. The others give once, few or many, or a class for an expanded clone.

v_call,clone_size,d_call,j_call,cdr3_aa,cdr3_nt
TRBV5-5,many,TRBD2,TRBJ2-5,CASSLTAVASGLQETQYF,TGTGCCAGCAGCTTGACGGCGGTCGCTAGCGGACTACAAGAGACCCAGTACTTC
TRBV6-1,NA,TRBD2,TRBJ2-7,CASSPRTSGAPYEQYF,TGTGCCAGCAGTCCTCGGACTAGCGGGGCCCCCTACGAGCAGTACTTC
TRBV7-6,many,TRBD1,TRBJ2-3,CASSPRQGTDTDTQYF,TGTGCCAGCAGCCCCCGCCAGGGGACAGACACAGATACGCAGTATTTT
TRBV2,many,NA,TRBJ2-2,CASSPNSRHTGELFF,TGTGCCAGCAGTCCCAACTCGAGGCATACCGGGGAGCTGTTTTTT
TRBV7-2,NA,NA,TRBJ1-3,CASREDLLSGNTIYF,TGTGCCAGCAGAGAAGACCTCCTCTCTGGAAACACCATATATTTT
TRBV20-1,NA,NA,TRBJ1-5,CSALSGGAGNQPQHF,TGCAGTGCTTTAAGCGGGGGGGCGGGCAATCAGCCCCAGCATTTT
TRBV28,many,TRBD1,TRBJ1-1,CASSHNRGRWTEAFF,TGTGCCAGCAGTCACAACAGGGGGCGTTGGACTGAAGCTTTCTTT
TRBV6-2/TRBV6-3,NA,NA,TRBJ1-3,CASSYGSGGRGASGNTIYF,TGTGCCAGCAGTTACGGTAGTGGAGGACGGGGCGCCTCTGGAAACACCATATATTTT
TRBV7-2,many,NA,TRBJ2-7,CASSLQAGSSYEQYF,TGTGCCAGCAGCTTACAGGCCGGGAGCTCCTACGAGCAGTACTTC
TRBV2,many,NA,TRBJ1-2,CASSEGDVYGYTF,TGTGCCAGCAGTGAAGGGGACGTCTATGGCTACACCTTC
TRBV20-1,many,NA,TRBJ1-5,CSARGSNQPQHF,TGCAGTGCTAGGGGGAGCAATCAGCCCCAGCATTTT
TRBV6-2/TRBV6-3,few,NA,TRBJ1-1,CASSVGGWGGEAFF,TGTGCCAGCAGTGTAGGGGGTTGGGGAGGTGAAGCTTTCTTT
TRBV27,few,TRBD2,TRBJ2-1,CASNPGLAPMYEQFF,TGTGCCAGCAACCCGGGACTAGCGCCAATGTATGAGCAGTTCTTC
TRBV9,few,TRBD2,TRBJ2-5,CASSVGASGRSEETQYF,TGTGCCAGCAGCGTAGGGGCTAGCGGGAGGTCGGAGGAGACCCAGTACTTC
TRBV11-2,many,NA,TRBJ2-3,CASSLDRGADTQYF,TGTGCCAGCAGCTTAGATCGGGGCGCCGATACGCAGTATTTT
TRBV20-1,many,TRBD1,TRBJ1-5,CSARWGQGYSNQPQHF,TGCAGTGCTAGATGGGGACAGGGATATAGCAATCAGCCCCAGCATTTT
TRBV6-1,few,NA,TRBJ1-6,CASKVSNSPLHF,TGTGCCAGCAAGGTTTCAAATTCACCCCTCCACTTT
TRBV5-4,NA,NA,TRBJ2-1,CASSHRDNLYNEQFF,TGTGCCAGCAGCCACCGGGACAACCTTTACAATGAGCAGTTCTTC
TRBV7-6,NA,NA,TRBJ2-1,CASSYTPGPPYNEQFF,TGTGCCAGCAGCTATACACCGGGACCCCCCTACAATGAGCAGTTCTTC
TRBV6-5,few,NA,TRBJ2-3,CASSYSSTRFSPDTQYF,TGTGCCAGCAGTTACTCCTCGACTAGGTTTTCCCCAGATACGCAGTATTTT
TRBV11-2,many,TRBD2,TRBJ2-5,CASSWPRTSGRQETQYF,TGTGCCAGCAGCTGGCCCCGGACTAGCGGGAGACAAGAGACCCAGTACTTC
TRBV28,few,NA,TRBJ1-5,CASVGPGQPQHF,TGTGCCAGCGTCGGGCCAGGCCAGCCCCAGCATTTT
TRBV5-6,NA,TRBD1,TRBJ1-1,CASSSSPGQGGTEAFF,TGTGCCAGCAGTTCATCCCCTGGACAGGGAGGTACTGAAGCTTTCTTT
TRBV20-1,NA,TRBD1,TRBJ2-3,CSARDSQGAGTQYF,TGCAGTGCTAGAGATTCCCAGGGGGCTGGTACGCAGTATTTT
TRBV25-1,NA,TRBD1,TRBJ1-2,CASSDGTGSPGYTF,TGTGCCAGCAGTGATGGGACAGGTTCGCCCGGCTACACCTTC